The 23 T cell receptor beta chains in this list originate from one sample, sequenced in a study of high-grade serous ovarian cancer treatment subgroups. Tumor samples were taken before definitive surgery or chemotherapy. Clones were read by immunoSEQ multiplex PCR, and TCRdb kept only the in-frame ones, dropping some. The sample yields about 6,200 clones, about 81% seen once. The material sequenced was tumor tissue. The receptors derive from a human donor with high-grade serous ovarian cancer.

The chain combines TRBV6-6 with TRBJ2-7; 7 bases agree with TRBD2. V lost 4 bases, J lost 0 bases, and 9 bases stayed unmatched. The germline CDR1 and CDR2 sequences are MNHNY and SVGAGI (reference sequence). The CDR3 totals 16 residues. Here the CDR3 reads CASSSSPGGGSYEQYF. The CDR3 DNA sequence: TGTGCCAGCAGTTCCTCCCCCGGCGGGGGCTCCTACGAGCAGTACTTC.

V is TRBV2 and J is TRBJ1-4; D gene ambiguous. The V end was cut by 3 bases, the J end by 8 bases, with 16 bases between. The CDR3 sequence is 15 residues long. Germline loops: CDR1 SNHLY, CDR2 FYNNEI. As DNA, the CDR3 is TGTGCCAGCAGTGACTGGGGAGTTGTAGTGGAAAAACTGTTTTTT. It is translated as CASSDWGVVVEKLFF.

This chain joins TRBV7-8 and TRBJ2-5; TRBD2 agrees at 7 bases. The DNA end is more similar to TRBJ2-7, so the J call may be wrong. Germline CDR1 reads SGHVS; CDR2 reads FQNEAQ. The CDR3 runs to 14 residues. Here the CDR3 reads CASSFLRGEGEQYF. The CDR3 region has the DNA TGTGCCAGCAGCTTCTTACGGGGGGAGGGCGAGCAGTACTTC.

The rearrangement uses TRBV9 and TRBJ1-4; D ambiguous. From germline, CDR1 is SGDLS and CDR2 YYNGEE. The length of the CDR3 is 16 residues. Deletions cut 0 bases from V and 6 bases from J, with 15 bases between. The CDR3 bases are TGTGCCAGCAGCGTAGGCTTCGGACCGGCGGATGAAAAACTGTTTTTT. Encoded protein: CASSVGFGPADEKLFF.

The chain joins TRBV28 to TRBJ2-3, with 10 bases aligning to TRBD2. Germline-derived CDR1 and CDR2 are MDHEN and SYDVKM. The CDR3 loop spans 16 amino acids. The ends lost 5 bases at V and 1 base at J; junction bases unmatched: 6. Written as DNA, the CDR3 is TGTGCCAGCAGTACCCCCGGGACTAGCGGCACAGATACGCAGTATTTT. This encodes CASSTPGTSGTDTQYF.

The chain joins TRBV27 to TRBJ1-6; weak D call: TRBD1 (6 bases). Trimming cost V 7 bases and J 10 bases, with 14 bases left between them. The V gene's germline CDR1 is MNHEY and CDR2 SMNVEV (reference sequence). The length of the CDR3 is 13 residues. The CDR3 is CASKGGAGSPLHF. The CDR3 DNA reads TGTGCCAGCAAGGGGGGGGCAGGCTCACCCCTCCACTTT.

The chain employs TRBV27 and TRBJ2-2; 9 bases line up with TRBD2. Per germline, CDR1 MNHEY and CDR2 SMNVEV (reference sequence). Trimming took 10 bases from V and 4 from J; bases not matched to a gene: 16. The CDR3 has 17 amino acids. CDR3 coding DNA: TGTGCCATCGTGAGGATTAGCGGGAGACGGGGCACCGGGGAGCTGTTTTTT. Protein sequence: CAIVRISGRRGTGELFF.

The V and J genes are TRBV12-1 and TRBJ1-5; TRBD1 reflects the table's D call only, with no check against the DNA. TRBV12-1 is annotated as a pseudogene. The CDR3 runs 16 residues. The CDR3 loop is CASSFRDRHSNQPQHF. In DNA, the CDR3 is TGTGCCAGCAGCTTTCGGGACAGGCATAGCAATCAGCCCCAGCATTTT.

The chain is built from TRBV19 and TRBJ1-4; D remains unclear. V was clipped by 2 bases and J by 0 bases, with 10 bases between them. The CDR3 loop spans 16 amino acids. The germline CDR1 and CDR2 sequences are LNHDA and SQIVND (reference sequence). The CDR3 here is CASSIIGRATNEKLFF. The CDR3 DNA sequence: TGTGCCAGTAGTATAATTGGGCGAGCAACTAATGAAAAACTGTTTTTT.

The chain links TRBV18 to TRBJ2-1; D is uncertain. The CDR3 spans 16 residues. CDR1 is KGHSH and CDR2 is LQKENI in the germline V gene. V was trimmed by 6 bases and J by 0 bases, leaving 15 bases between them. The CDR3 coding sequence is TGTGCCAGCTCGTCTAGGGTACCAAGCTCCTACAATGAGCAGTTCTTC. This translates into CASSSRVPSSYNEQFF.

The CDR3 DNA reads as TGTGCCAGCACCGACGGGCTATATAATTCACCCCTCCACTTT. Amino acids: CASTDGLYNSPLHF. The chain couples TRBV6-1 to TRBJ1-6, with D uncertain. This CDR3 contains 14 residues. Trimming removed 7 bases at V and 4 bases at J, with 11 bases between. The V gene's germline CDR1 is MNHNS and CDR2 SASEGT.

This chain links TRBV28 with TRBJ1-2; D call uncertain. The V gene's germline CDR1 is MDHEN and CDR2 SYDVKM. The CDR3 length is 13 residues. Trimming left V 7 bases short and J 4 bases short, with 13 bases between. CDR3 DNA: TGTGCCAGCACTATCGGCGAGATCTATGGCTACACCTTC. It encodes CASTIGEIYGYTF.

The rearrangement uses TRBV6-5 and TRBJ1-1, with TRBD1 as a possible D gene (5 bases). The CDR3 has 14 residues. V was pared by 3 bases and J by 6 bases, with 14 bases between. The germline CDR1 and CDR2 sequences are MNHEY and SVGAGI. The CDR3 here is CASSYTIMGAEAFF. The CDR3 DNA reads as TGTGCCAGCAGTTATACGATTATGGGGGCTGAAGCTTTCTTT.

The chain uses TRBV2 and TRBJ2-1; unclear D gene. V gave up 4 bases and J gave up 7 bases, with 11 bases separating them. In germline, CDR1 is SNHLY, CDR2 FYNNEI. The CDR3 runs to 13 residues. This chain's CDR3 is CASSADHGNEQFF. CDR3 sequence (DNA): TGTGCCAGCAGTGCGGACCACGGGAATGAGCAGTTCTTC.

V is TRBV4-2 and J is TRBJ2-7; D remains ambiguous. Germline V gene sequence: CDR1 LGHNA, CDR2 YNFKEQ. The CDR3 totals 16 residues. V gave up 0 bases and J gave up 3 bases, with 15 bases separating them. Written as DNA, the CDR3 is TGTGCCAGCAGCCAAGAGGGCCGGCTAGATATCTACGAGCAGTACTTC. It yields the protein CASSQEGRLDIYEQYF.

This clone was seen only a few times. The rearrangement uses TRBV2 and TRBJ1-2, with 8 bases fitting TRBD1. The CDR3 is 13 residues long. The J segment lost 4 bases and the V segment lost 5 bases, leaving 3 bases of the junction unmatched. Germline CDR1 SNHLY, CDR2 FYNNEI. CDR3 nucleotide sequence: TGTGCCAGCAGTCCGGACAGGGTCTATGGCTACACCTTC. Translated: CASSPDRVYGYTF.

This clone was counted once. This sequence joins TRBV28 and TRBJ2-2; the D is unclear. CDR3 size: 12 residues. V was shortened by 6 bases and J by 9 bases, with 11 bases between the two germline ends. Germline loops: CDR1 MDHEN, CDR2 SYDVKM. The CDR3 reads CASSSLNRELFF. CDR3 coding DNA: TGTGCCAGCAGCTCTCTAAACAGGGAGCTGTTTTTT.

The chain combines TRBV30 with TRBJ2-2; no reliable D call. Germline CDR1 is GTSNPN and CDR2 is SVGIG (reference sequence). The CDR3 runs to 12 residues. Trimming pared 0 bases from V and 3 bases from J, leaving 2 bases between. The CDR3 nucleotides read TGTGCCTGGAGTGTTCACACCGGGGAGCTGTTTTTT. It is translated as CAWSVHTGELFF. The entire variable domain, with the rest obtained from reference TRBV30 and TRBJ2-2, is as follows: SQTIHQWPATLVQPVGSPLSLECTVEGTSNPNLYWYRQAAGRGLQLLFYSVGIGQISSEVPQNLSASRPQDRQFILSSKKLLLSDSGFYLCAWSVHTGELFFGEGSRLTVL.

The chain joins TRBV25-1 to TRBJ1-1, with a possible D match to TRBD1 (5 bases). Trimming shortened V by 4 bases and J by 4 bases, and 19 bases separated the two germline ends. This CDR3 is built from 16 residues. Per the germline V gene, CDR1 is MGHDK and CDR2 is SYGVNS. The CDR3 bases are TGTGCCAGCAGTGCCCAAGGGGCCGGTCGGAGCACTGAAGCTTTCTTT. Translating it yields CASSAQGAGRSTEAFF.

About this clone: Compared with germline, one end of the junction differs, possibly owing to a read error. Other DNA sequences in this specimen translate into the identical CDR3. The chain uses TRBV30 and TRBJ1-1, with TRBD1 identical over 10 bases. Germline assignment: CDR1 GTSNPN and CDR2 SVGIG (reference sequence). The CDR3 is 12 residues long. CDR3: CAWGQGDTEAFF. CDR3 in DNA: TGTGCCTGGGGACAGGGGGACACCGAAGCTTTCTTT. Complete variable domain (other parts from reference TRBV30 and TRBJ1-1): SQTIHQWPATLVQPVGSPLSLECTVEGTSNPNLYWYRQAAGRGLQLLFYSVGIGQISSEVPQNLSASRPQDRQFILSSKKLLLSDSGFYLCAWGQGDTEAFFGQGTRLTVV.

The genes are TRBV5-1 and TRBJ2-2; 13 nucleotides line up with TRBD2. With 4 bases clipped from V and 6 bases from J, the junction kept 12 bases outside the gene matches. The CDR3 extends over 18 amino acids. Germline V gives CDR1 SGHRS, CDR2 YFSETQ. The CDR3 DNA reads as TGCGCCAGCAGCGCGACACTAGCGGGGGGGCCTTTCGCCGGGGAGCTGTTTTTT. Translating it yields CASSATLAGGPFAGELFF.

This clone was picked up one time. The chain carries TRBV11-2 and TRBJ1-6; unclear D gene. V was shortened by 0 bases and J by 10 bases, with 19 bases between the two germline ends. This CDR3 region has 17 residues. From germline, CDR1 is SGHAT and CDR2 FQNNGV. The DNA of the CDR3 is TGTGCCAGCAGCTTAGATGAAATTGCTCGTTTTAGATCACCCCTCCACTTT. This translates into CASSLDEIARFRSPLHF.

The chain joins TRBV28 to TRBJ1-1; possible D gene TRBD1, 6 bases. The CDR3 runs 14 residues. CDR1 and CDR2 from the germline V gene are MDHEN and SYDVKM. Trimming pared 10 bases from V and 11 bases from J, leaving 26 bases between. The CDR3 DNA follows: TGTGCCACCTCGGGGGGGCAGACCCTACTAGGGGCTTTCTTT. As protein: CATSGGQTLLGAFF.